The 20 T cell receptor beta chains presented below share a single source sample, sequenced in a study of blood T cell repertoires in COVID-19. Using immunoSEQ multiplex PCR, the repertoire was profiled, and TCRdb retains in-frame clones only, with some absent. This table holds about 190,000 clones, around 78% found once. Sequenced sample: peripheral blood. Every receptor here comes from a woman older than 75 with active or convalescent COVID-19.

The chain has TRBV5-4 and TRBJ1-6; D is undetermined. Germline V gene sequence: CDR1 SGHNT, CDR2 YYREEE (reference sequence). The CDR3 runs to 14 residues. Trimming took off 4 bases at V and 8 bases at J, with 13 bases between the two ends. The CDR3 reads CASSPGWVDSPLHF. CDR3 DNA: TGTGCCAGCAGCCCCGGGTGGGTGGATTCACCCCTCCACTTT.

The V and J genes are TRBV6-1 and TRBJ1-6; D uncertain. The CDR3 runs to 15 residues. V gave up 2 bases and J gave up 10 bases, with 15 bases separating them. In germline, CDR1 is MNHNS, CDR2 SASEGT. Written as DNA, the CDR3 is TGTGCCAGCAGTGAACCGCCGGGGTTTGGGTCACCCCTCCACTTT. Its translation: CASSEPPGFGSPLHF.

This clone has only one observation. The CDR3 nucleotides read TGTGCCAGCAGCCCGGGACAGCTAGACTATAATTCACCCCTCCACTTT. It is translated as CASSPGQLDYNSPLHF. The genes are TRBV3-1 (or the pseudogene TRBV3-2) and TRBJ1-6, with TRBD1 matching 7 bases. The ends lost 4 bases at V and 3 bases at J; junction bases unmatched: 6. CDR1 LGHDT and CDR2 YNNKEL come from the germline V gene (reference sequence). The CDR3 is made up of 16 amino acids.

The chain has TRBV9 and TRBJ2-5, with TRBD2 matching 9 bases. Trimming at V came to 4 bases and at J to 5 bases, leaving 9 bases not matched to a gene. The germline CDR1 and CDR2 sequences are SGDLS and YYNGEE. The CDR3 length is 15 residues. The CDR3 nucleotides are TGTGCCAGCAGCAATCAGGGACTAGCAGGGGAGACCCAGTACTTC. It yields the protein CASSNQGLAGETQYF.

V and J are TRBV5-8 and TRBJ2-6; TRBD1 agrees at 10 bases. V trimming: 4 bases; J trimming: 0 bases; junction bases outside the gene matches: 4. The CDR3 contains 17 residues. Per germline, CDR1 SGHTS and CDR2 YDEGEE. For the CDR3, the DNA is TGTGCCAGCAGCCCGACAGGGGGCCGCTCTGGGGCCAACGTCCTGACTTTC. This encodes CASSPTGGRSGANVLTF.

This clone was detected once. Here the CDR3 reads CASSQSGGGYNEQFF. The CDR3 coding sequence is TGCGCCAGCAGCCAAAGCGGGGGTGGCTACAATGAGCAGTTCTTC. This sequence joins TRBV4-3 and TRBJ2-1, with 8 nucleotides matching TRBD2. The CDR3 length is 15 residues. Germline V gene data show CDR1 as LGHNA and CDR2 as YSLEER. V lost 2 bases, J lost 3 bases, and 3 bases stayed unmatched.

The chain employs TRBV3-1 (or the pseudogene TRBV3-2) and TRBJ1-3, with a weak D call TRBD1 (6 bases). The CDR3 consists of 16 residues. The V gene's germline CDR1 is LGHDT and CDR2 YNNKEL (reference sequence). V dropped 4 bases and J dropped 0 bases, with 13 bases sitting between them. The CDR3 protein is CASSPQGFASGNTIYF. The CDR3 DNA reads TGTGCCAGCAGCCCACAGGGCTTCGCCTCTGGAAACACCATATATTTT.

This clone was detected once. A junction end diverges from the germline sequence, so it may reflect a read error. The chain combines TRBV6-2 or TRBV6-3 with TRBJ2-7, with D possibly TRBD1 on 6 matching bases. The CDR3 totals 11 residues. The germline CDR1 and CDR2 sequences are MNHEY and SVGEGT. Here the CDR3 reads CASSTMGAASF. In DNA form, the CDR3 reads TGTGCCAGCAGTACTATGGGGGCAGCGAGCTTC.

Concerning this clone itself: Other DNA variants within this sample encode the same CDR3. The rearrangement uses TRBV20-1 and TRBJ2-3; possibly TRBD1 for D (6 bases). The CDR3 spans 12 residues. From germline, CDR1 is DFQATT and CDR2 SNEGSKA (reference sequence). Between the trimmed V and J ends, which lost 4 bases and 3 bases, there was a span of 8 bases. The CDR3 loop reads CSATDRTDTQYF. For the CDR3, the DNA is TGCAGTGCTACTGACAGGACAGATACGCAGTATTTT.

The V call is TRBV19, the J call TRBJ1-1; tentative D call: TRBD1 (6 bases). Trimming removed 3 bases from V and 4 bases from J, with 12 bases in between. This CDR3 has 14 residues. Germline CDR1 reads LNHDA; CDR2 reads SQIVND (reference sequence). CDR3 nucleotide sequence: TGTGCCAGTAGTATGTACGCAGGGGTCACTGAAGCTTTCTTT. Its protein product is CASSMYAGVTEAFF. The full variable domain, its missing parts supplied by reference TRBV19 and TRBJ1-1, is DGGITQSPKYLFRKEGQNVTLSCEQNLNHDAMYWYRQDPGQGLRLIYYSQIVNDFQKGDIAEGYSVSREKKESFPLTVTSAQKNPTAFYLCASSMYAGVTEAFFGQGTRLTVV.

The CDR3, as DNA: TGTGCCAGCTCACTCGACAGGGGGCTACGCACAGATACGCAGTATTTT. Translation gives CASSLDRGLRTDTQYF. The rearrangement uses TRBV18 and TRBJ2-3, with 10 bases lining up with TRBD1. V dropped 4 bases and J dropped 1; count of bases not matched to a gene: 5. This CDR3 has 16 residues. Per the germline V gene, CDR1 is KGHSH and CDR2 is LQKENI. Full variable domain (missing parts from reference TRBV18 and TRBJ2-3): NAGVMQNPRHLVRRRGQEARLRCSPMKGHSHVYWYRQLPEEGLKFMVYLQKENIIDESGMPKERFSAEFPKEGPSILRIQQVVRGDSAAYFCASSLDRGLRTDTQYFGPGTRLTVL.

This chain joins TRBV5-5 and TRBJ1-2; D unresolved. CDR1 SGHKS and CDR2 YYEKEE come from the germline V gene (reference sequence). The CDR3 extends over 14 amino acids. The germline V and J ends were trimmed by 1 base and 8 bases, with 15 bases remaining between them. CDR3 residues: CASSLNRAIRGYTF. In DNA, the CDR3 is TGTGCCAGCAGCTTGAACCGAGCTATTCGAGGCTACACCTTC.

This clone was counted once. The rearrangement links TRBV19 to TRBJ1-2; TRBD1 matches 7 bases. CDR1 is LNHDA and CDR2 is SQIVND in the germline V gene (reference sequence). The J segment lost 6 bases and the V segment lost 6 bases, leaving 10 bases of the junction unmatched. The CDR3 is made up of 14 amino acids. The CDR3 here is CASSPPGQIHGYTF. The CDR3 DNA is TGTGCCAGTAGCCCTCCGGGACAGATACATGGCTACACCTTC.

This clone has just a few counts. The rearrangement uses TRBV7-2 and TRBJ1-1; 8 bases match TRBD1. Trimming took 5 bases from V and 4 from J; bases not matched to a gene: 6. Germline-derived CDR1 and CDR2 are SGHTA and FQGNSA. The CDR3 runs 14 residues. This chain's CDR3 is CASSRGQAGTEAFF. CDR3 sequence (DNA): TGTGCCAGCAGCCGGGGACAGGCAGGCACTGAAGCTTTCTTT.

The chain is built from TRBV6-6 and TRBJ2-2, with D possibly matching TRBD2 (6 bases). Germline CDR1 is MNHNY and CDR2 is SVGAGI (reference sequence). Trimming removed 6 bases at V and 2 bases at J, with 25 bases between. The CDR3 is made up of 19 amino acids. CDR3 in DNA: TGTGCCAGCAGGCGAGCCTCGACTCGGCCGGGACTTAACACCGGGGAGCTGTTTTTT. Amino acid sequence: CASRRASTRPGLNTGELFF.

V usage is TRBV9 and J usage is TRBJ2-3; D is unclear. Germline CDR1 SGDLS, CDR2 YYNGEE. The CDR3 spans 15 residues. V shed 4 bases and J shed 0 bases, with 12 bases lying between them. CDR3 sequence: CASSPVLVSTDTQYF. The CDR3 DNA follows: TGTGCCAGCAGCCCCGTGCTAGTCAGCACAGATACGCAGTATTTT.

This chain links TRBV9 with TRBJ1-1; D may be TRBD1 (5 bases). The germline gives CDR1 SGDLS, CDR2 YYNGEE. The CDR3 length is 13 residues. V was trimmed by 3 bases and J by 1 base, leaving 7 bases between them. The CDR3 region has the DNA TGTGCCAGCAGCGGGACATCGAACACTGAAGCTTTCTTT. The encoded protein is CASSGTSNTEAFF.

The chain links TRBV10-3 to TRBJ2-7, with TRBD1 as a possible D gene (5 bases). The V gene lost 4 bases and the J gene lost 0 bases, with 13 bases spanning the gap. The CDR3 runs 15 residues. Per germline, CDR1 ENHRY and CDR2 SYGVKD. The CDR3 reads CAISVGAESSYEQYF. The CDR3 region has the DNA TGTGCCATCAGTGTAGGGGCGGAGAGCTCCTACGAGCAGTACTTC.

The rearrangement joins TRBV28 to TRBJ2-3, with 12 bases matching TRBD2. CDR3 length equals 15 residues. Germline V gene sequence: CDR1 MDHEN, CDR2 SYDVKM. J lost 6 bases, V lost 5 bases, and 6 bases had no gene match. CDR3 region: CASSHPGLAGDTQYF. CDR3 DNA: TGTGCCAGCAGTCATCCGGGACTAGCGGGTGATACGCAGTATTTT.

The chain recombines TRBV5-1 with TRBJ2-1; TRBD2 agrees at 7 bases. The junction had 12 bases not matched to a gene; V was cut back by 4 bases and J by 5 bases. Per the germline V gene, CDR1 is SGHRS and CDR2 is YFSETQ. The CDR3 length is 16 residues. DNA of the CDR3: TGCGCCAGCAGCATCCGAGTGGGCGGGGGAAACAATGAGCAGTTCTTC. Residues: CASSIRVGGGNNEQFF.